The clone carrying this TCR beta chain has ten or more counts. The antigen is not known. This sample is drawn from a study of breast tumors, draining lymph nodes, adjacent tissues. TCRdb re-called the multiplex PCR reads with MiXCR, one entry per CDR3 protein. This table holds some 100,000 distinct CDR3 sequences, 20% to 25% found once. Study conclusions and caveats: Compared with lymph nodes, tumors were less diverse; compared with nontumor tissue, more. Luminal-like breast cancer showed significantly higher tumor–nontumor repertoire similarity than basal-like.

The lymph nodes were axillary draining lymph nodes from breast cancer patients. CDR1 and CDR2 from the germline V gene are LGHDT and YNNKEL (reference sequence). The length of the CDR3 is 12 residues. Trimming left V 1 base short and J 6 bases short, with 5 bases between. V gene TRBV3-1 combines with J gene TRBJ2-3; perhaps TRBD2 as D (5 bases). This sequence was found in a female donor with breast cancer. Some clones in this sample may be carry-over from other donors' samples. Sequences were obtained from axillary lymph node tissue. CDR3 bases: TGTGCCAGCAGCCAAGCGGGGGATACGCAGTATTTT. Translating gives CASSQAGDTQYF.